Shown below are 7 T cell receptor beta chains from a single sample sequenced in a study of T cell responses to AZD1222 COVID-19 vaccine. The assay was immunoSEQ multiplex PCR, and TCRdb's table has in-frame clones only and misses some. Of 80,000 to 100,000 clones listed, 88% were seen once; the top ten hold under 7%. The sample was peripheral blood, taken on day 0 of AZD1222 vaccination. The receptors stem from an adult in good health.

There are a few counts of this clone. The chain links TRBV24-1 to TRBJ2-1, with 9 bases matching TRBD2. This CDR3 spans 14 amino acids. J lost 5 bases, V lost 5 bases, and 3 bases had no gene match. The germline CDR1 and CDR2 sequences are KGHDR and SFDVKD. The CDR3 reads CATSVGTSNNEQFF. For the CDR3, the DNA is TGTGCCACCAGTGTAGGGACTAGCAACAATGAGCAGTTCTTC.

The CDR3 DNA is TGTGCCAGTAGTATACAGGGGCAAGAGACCCAGTACTTC. Protein product: CASSIQGQETQYF. The chain combines TRBV19 with TRBJ2-5; D is possibly TRBD1 (6 bases). The germline gives CDR1 LNHDA, CDR2 SQIVND (reference sequence). V was trimmed by 2 bases and J by 2 bases, leaving 6 bases between them. The CDR3 has 13 amino acids.

CDR3 amino acids: CASSLTGAHEKLFF. The CDR3 region has the DNA TGTGCCAGCAGCCTGACAGGGGCGCATGAAAAACTGTTTTTT. V gene TRBV7-9 combines with J gene TRBJ1-4; 8 nucleotides align to TRBD1. The CDR3 length is 14 residues. The junction had 5 bases not matched to a gene; V was cut back by 5 bases and J by 6 bases. Germline V gene sequence: CDR1 SEHNR, CDR2 FQNEAQ (reference sequence). The full variable domain, rest sourced from reference TRBV7-9 and TRBJ1-4, is DTGVSQNPRHKITKRGQNVTFRCDPISEHNRLYWYRQTLGQGPEFLTYFQNEAQLEKSRLLSDRFSAERPKGSFSTLEIQRTEQGDSAMYLCASSLTGAHEKLFFGSGTQLSVL.

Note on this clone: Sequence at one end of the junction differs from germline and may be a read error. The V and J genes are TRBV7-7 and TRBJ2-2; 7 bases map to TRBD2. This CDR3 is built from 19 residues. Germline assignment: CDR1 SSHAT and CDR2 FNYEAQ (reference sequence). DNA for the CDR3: TGTGCTAGCAGCCCCCTCCCGGGACTAAATCAGATGGGCACCGGGGAGCTGTTTTTT. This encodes CASSPLPGLNQMGTGELFF.

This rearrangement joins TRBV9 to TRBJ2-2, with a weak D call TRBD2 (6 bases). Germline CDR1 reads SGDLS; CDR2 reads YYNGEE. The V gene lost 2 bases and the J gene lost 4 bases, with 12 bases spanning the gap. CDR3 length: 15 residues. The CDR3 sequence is CASSVQLATTGELFF. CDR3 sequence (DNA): TGTGCCAGCAGCGTGCAGCTAGCGACCACCGGGGAGCTGTTTTTT.

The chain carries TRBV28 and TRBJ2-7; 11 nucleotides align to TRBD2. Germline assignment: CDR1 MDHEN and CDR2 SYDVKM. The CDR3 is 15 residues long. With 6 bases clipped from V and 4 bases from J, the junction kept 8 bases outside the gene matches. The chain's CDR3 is CASSLAGTSGYEQYF. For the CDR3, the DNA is TGTGCCAGCAGCCTCGCCGGGACTAGCGGATACGAGCAGTACTTC.

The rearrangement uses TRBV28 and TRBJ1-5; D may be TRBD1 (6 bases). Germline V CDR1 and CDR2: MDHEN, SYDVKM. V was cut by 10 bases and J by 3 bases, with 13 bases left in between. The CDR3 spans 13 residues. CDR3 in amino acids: CATIDRTNQPQHF. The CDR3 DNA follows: TGTGCCACCATAGACAGGACCAATCAGCCCCAGCATTTT. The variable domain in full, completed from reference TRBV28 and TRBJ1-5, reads DVKVTQSSRYLVKRTGEKVFLECVQDMDHENMFWYRQDPGLGLRLIYFSYDVKMKEKGDIPEGYSVSREKKERFSLILESASTNQTSMYLCATIDRTNQPQHFGDGTRLSIL.